This T cell receptor (beta chain) was found in a study of blood T cell repertoires in COVID-19 (dated by TCRdb to 2020 to 2022). In terms of the full investigation: The collaborator samples originated in the United States, Italy and Spain and spanned the acute and convalescent phases of COVID-19. The material from the prospective study consisted of cDNA or gDNA derived from T cells, B-cell-depleted T cells, or PBMCs. The dataset comprised deeply sampled blood TCRbeta repertoires from subjects exposed to, actively infected with, or recovered from COVID-19. A freely available public database, intended as a resource for researchers studying the immune response to SARS-CoV-2, is where the repertoires were released. The samples were drawn from the first 160 participants of the ongoing ImmuneRACE study and from some 1,300 subjects provided by 6 global collaborators. The sample metadata nearly always contained a de-identified subject ID, COVID-19 status, age in years and sex. Where available, HLA class I and class II types were obtained from metadata supplied by the sample provider rather than from assay-based typing. Summary of the overall study and its limitations: The quantity of clinical and demographic metadata differed by source and by participant and was supplied without curation.

Collaborating institutions collected whole blood in K2EDTA tubes following their own protocols. Collaborator samples were shipped for TCRbeta analysis as frozen whole blood, isolated PBMCs, or DNA extracted from either sample type. TCRbeta CDR3 regions were amplified from genomic DNA by means of the immunoSEQ Assay, a bias-controlled multiplex PCR. As for the original processing: Nucleated cell counts per sample were estimated from amplification of reference gene primers within the assay. To quantify the absolute abundance of each unique TCRbeta CDR3 rearrangement, sequence reads were collapsed and filtered. For each sample, productive Simpson clonality was calculated as the square root of Simpson's diversity index across productive rearrangements. This immuneACCESS table, as held by TCRdb, lists in-frame sequences with V and J called but not all clones. Of the missing ones, under half trace to an unresolved V gene in checked studies; the others have no known cause. V, J and clone size are those of that table, while D and trimming were read from the DNA. Across this sample there are 140,000 to 150,000 clones, with 85% to 90% seen only once. In total, the top ten clones hold 2.3% of the sample.

The table lists this clone with a count of one. Its antigen specificity is not known. Within one base of it there is no much larger clone, and no base qualities were kept. The sample was peripheral blood. This sequence originates from a human donor in a cohort sampled during active COVID-19.

The DNA is TGTGCCAGCAGCGTAGTCGCGGGCGTGGGGAACAATGAGCAGTTCTTC. Its protein reads: CASSVVAGVGNNEQFF. The V and J genes are TRBV9 and TRBJ2-1, and TRBD2 may be the D gene, going by 5 matching bases. Via the germline V gene, CDR1 is SGDLS and CDR2 YYNGEE. The junction shows trimming of 0 bases on V and 5 bases on J, plus 15 bases between the germline ends. The CDR3 covers 16 residues, taking in both the cysteine and the phenylalanine. Only the CDR3 DNA is retained, 48 bases long and in frame from the first base.